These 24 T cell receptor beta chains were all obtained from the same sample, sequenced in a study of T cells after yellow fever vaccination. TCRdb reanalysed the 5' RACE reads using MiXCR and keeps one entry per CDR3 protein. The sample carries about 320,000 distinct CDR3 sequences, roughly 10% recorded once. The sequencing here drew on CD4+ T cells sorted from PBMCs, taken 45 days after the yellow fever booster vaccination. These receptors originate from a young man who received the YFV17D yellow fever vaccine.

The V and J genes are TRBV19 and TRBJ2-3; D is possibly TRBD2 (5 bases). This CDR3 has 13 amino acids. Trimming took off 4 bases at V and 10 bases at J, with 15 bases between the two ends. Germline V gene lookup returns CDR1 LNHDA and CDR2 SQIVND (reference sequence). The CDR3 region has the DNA TGTGCCAGTAGTACCCGGGATACAGTATCGCAGTATTTT. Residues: CASSTRDTVSQYF.

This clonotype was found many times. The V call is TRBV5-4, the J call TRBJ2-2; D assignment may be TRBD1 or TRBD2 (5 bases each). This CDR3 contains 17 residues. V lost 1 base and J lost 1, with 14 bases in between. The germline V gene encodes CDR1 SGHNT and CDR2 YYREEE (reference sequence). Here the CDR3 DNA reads TGTGCCAGCAGCTTGCGTTCCGGGACGGGGAACACCGGGGAGCTGTTTTTT. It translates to CASSLRSGTGNTGELFF. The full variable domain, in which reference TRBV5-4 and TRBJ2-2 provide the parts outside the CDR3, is ETGVTQSPTHLIKTRGQQVTLRCSSQSGHNTVSWYQQALGQGPQFIFQYYREEENGRGNFPPRFSGLQFPNYSSELNVNALELDDSALYLCASSLRSGTGNTGELFFGEGSRLTVL.

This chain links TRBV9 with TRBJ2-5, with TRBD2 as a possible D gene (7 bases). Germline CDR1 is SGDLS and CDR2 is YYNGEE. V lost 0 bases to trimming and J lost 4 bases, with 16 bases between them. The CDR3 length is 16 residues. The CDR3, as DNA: TGTGCCAGCAGCGTAGGTCCGTCCGCGGGGGCAGAGACCCAGTACTTC. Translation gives CASSVGPSAGAETQYF.

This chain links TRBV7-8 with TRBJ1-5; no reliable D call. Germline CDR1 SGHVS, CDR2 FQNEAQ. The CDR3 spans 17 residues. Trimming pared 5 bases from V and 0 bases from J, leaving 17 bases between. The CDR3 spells CASSHAGRAYSNQPQHF. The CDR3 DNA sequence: TGTGCCAGCAGCCACGCCGGACGGGCGTATAGCAATCAGCCCCAGCATTTT.

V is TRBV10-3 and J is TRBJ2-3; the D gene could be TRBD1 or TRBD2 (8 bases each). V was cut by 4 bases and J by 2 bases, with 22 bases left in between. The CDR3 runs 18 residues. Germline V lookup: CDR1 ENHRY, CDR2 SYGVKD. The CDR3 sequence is CAISVGLAGTGSTDTQYF. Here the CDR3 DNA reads TGTGCCATCAGTGTTGGATTAGCGGGGACAGGTTCCACAGATACGCAGTATTTT.

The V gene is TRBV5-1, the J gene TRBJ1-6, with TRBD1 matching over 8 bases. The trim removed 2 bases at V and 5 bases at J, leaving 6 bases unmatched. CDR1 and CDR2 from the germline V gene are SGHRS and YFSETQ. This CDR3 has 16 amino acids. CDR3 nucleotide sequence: TGCGCCAGCAGCTTACAGGGGGATCGGGATAATTCACCCCTCCACTTT. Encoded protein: CASSLQGDRDNSPLHF.

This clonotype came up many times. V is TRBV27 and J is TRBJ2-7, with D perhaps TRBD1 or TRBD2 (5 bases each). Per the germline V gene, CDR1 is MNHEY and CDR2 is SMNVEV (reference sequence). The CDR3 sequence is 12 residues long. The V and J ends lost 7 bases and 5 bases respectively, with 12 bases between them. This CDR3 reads CASNFGGNEQYV. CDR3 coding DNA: TGTGCCAGCAATTTTGGGGGAAACGAGCAGTACGTC.

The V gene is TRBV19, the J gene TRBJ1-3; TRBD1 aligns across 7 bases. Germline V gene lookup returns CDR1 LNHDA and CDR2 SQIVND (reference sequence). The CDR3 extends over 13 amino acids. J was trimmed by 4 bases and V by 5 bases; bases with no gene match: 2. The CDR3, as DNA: TGTGCCAGTAGTGGACAGGTCGGAAACACCATATATTTT. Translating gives CASSGQVGNTIYF.

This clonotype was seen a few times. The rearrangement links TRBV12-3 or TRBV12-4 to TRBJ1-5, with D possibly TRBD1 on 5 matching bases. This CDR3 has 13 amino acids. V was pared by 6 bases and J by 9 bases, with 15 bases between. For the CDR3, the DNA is TGTGCCAGCAGCGCCCAGGGAGGGCTGCCCCAGCATTTT. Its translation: CASSAQGGLPQHF.

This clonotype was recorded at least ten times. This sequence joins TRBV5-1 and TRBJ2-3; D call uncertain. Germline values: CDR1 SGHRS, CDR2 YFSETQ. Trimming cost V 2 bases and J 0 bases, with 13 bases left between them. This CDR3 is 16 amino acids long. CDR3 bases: TGCGCCAGCAGCTTTTGGCTTCCACCTAGCACAGATACGCAGTATTTT. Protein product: CASSFWLPPSTDTQYF. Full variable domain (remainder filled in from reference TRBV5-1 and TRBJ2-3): KAGVTQTPRYLIKTRGQQVTLSCSPISGHRSVSWYQQTPGQGLQFLFEYFSETQRNKGNFPGRFSGRQFSNSRSEMNVSTLELGDSALYLCASSFWLPPSTDTQYFGPGTRLTVL.

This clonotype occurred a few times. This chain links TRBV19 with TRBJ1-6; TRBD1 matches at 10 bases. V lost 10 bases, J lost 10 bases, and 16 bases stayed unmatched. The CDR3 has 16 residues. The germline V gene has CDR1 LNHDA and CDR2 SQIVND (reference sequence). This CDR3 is CATSIPGQGLGSPLHF. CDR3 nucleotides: TGTGCCACTTCGATCCCGGGACAGGGGTTGGGCTCACCCCTCCACTTT.

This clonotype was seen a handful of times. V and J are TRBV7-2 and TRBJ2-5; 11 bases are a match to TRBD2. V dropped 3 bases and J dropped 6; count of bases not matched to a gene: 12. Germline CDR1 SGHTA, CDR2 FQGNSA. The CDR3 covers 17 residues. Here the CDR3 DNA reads TGTGCCAGCAGCTTTAGCGGGGGGGCCGCCCCCCTACAGACCCAGTACTTC. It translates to CASSFSGGAAPLQTQYF.

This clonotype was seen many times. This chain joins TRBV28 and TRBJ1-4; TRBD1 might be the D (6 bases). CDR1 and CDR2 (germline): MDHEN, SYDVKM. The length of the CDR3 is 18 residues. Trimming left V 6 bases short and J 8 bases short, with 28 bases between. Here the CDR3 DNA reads TGTGCCAGCAGCCCATTTGGCACAGGGCGGGGACGTGGGGAAAAACTGTTTTTT. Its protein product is CASSPFGTGRGRGEKLFF. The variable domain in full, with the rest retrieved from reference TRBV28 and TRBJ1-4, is DVKVTQSSRYLVKRTGEKVFLECVQDMDHENMFWYRQDPGLGLRLIYFSYDVKMKEKGDIPEGYSVSREKKERFSLILESASTNQTSMYLCASSPFGTGRGRGEKLFFGSGTQLSVL.

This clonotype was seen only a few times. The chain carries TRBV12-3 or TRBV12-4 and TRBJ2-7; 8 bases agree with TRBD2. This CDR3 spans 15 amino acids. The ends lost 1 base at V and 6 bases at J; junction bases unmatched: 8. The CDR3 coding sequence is TGTGCCAGCAGTTTAGGACTAGCGTTCCGTCTCGAGCAGTACTTC. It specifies CASSLGLAFRLEQYF.

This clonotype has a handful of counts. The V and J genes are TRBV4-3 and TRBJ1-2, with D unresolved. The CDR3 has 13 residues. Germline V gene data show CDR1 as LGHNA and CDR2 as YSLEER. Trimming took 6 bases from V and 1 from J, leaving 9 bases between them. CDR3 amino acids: CASRSTGNYGYTF. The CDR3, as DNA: TGCGCCAGCAGATCAACGGGTAACTATGGCTACACCTTC.

The CDR3, as DNA: TGTGCCAGCAGCCAAGATCGGTGGGCAGGGGAATTCGGTTATGGCTACACCTTC. This gives the protein CASSQDRWAGEFGYGYTF. The chain carries TRBV3-1 and TRBJ1-2; weak D call: TRBD1 (6 bases). The CDR3 contains 18 residues. V was pared by 0 bases and J by 5 bases, with 22 bases between. Germline V CDR1 and CDR2: LGHDT, YNNKEL (reference sequence).

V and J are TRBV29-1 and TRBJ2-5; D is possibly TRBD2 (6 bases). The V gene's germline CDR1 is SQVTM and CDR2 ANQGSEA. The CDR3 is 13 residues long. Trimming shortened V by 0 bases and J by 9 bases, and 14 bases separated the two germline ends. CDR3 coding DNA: TGCAGCGTTGAAGAGCATGGGACTCTATCCCAGTACTTC. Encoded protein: CSVEEHGTLSQYF.

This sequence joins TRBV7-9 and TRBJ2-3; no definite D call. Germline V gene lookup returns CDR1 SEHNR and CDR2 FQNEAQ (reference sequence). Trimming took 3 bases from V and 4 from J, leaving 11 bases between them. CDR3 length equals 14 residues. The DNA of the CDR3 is TGTGCCAGCAGCTTGGACGGTAGATCAGATACGCAGTATTTT. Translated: CASSLDGRSDTQYF.

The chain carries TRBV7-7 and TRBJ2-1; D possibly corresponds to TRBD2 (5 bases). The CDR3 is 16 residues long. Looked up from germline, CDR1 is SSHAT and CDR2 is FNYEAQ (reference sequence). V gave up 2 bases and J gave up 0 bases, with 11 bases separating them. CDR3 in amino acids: CASSLRSGSSYNEQFF. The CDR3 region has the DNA TGTGCCAGCAGCTTACGTTCTGGGAGCTCCTACAATGAGCAGTTCTTC.

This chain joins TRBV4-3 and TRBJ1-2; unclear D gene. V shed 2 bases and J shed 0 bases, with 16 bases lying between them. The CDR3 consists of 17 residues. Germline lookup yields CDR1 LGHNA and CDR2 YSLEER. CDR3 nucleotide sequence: TGCGCCAGCAGCCAAACCGGACGGAGCAAGGCTAACTATGGCTACACCTTC. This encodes CASSQTGRSKANYGYTF.

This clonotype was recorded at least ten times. CDR3 DNA sequence: TGCAGTGCTAGCGGGGACGATTCACCCCTCCACTTT. Its translation: CSASGDDSPLHF. The chain joins TRBV20-1 to TRBJ1-6, with a weak D call TRBD1 (5 bases). V shed 3 bases and J shed 8 bases, with 8 bases lying between them. Germline V lookup: CDR1 DFQATT, CDR2 SNEGSKA (reference sequence). The CDR3 length is 12 residues.

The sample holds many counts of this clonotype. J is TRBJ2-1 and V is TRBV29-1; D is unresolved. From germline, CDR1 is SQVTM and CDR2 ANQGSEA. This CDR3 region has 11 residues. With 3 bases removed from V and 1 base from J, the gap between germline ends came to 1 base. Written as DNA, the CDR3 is TGCAGCGTTGATTCCTACAATGAGCAGTTCTTC. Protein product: CSVDSYNEQFF.

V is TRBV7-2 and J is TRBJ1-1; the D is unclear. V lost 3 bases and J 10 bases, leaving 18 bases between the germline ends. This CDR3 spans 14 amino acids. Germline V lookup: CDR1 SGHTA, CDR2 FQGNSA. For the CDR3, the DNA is TGTGCCAGCAGCTTTGGTGACCGCGGACGGGTAGCTTTCTTT. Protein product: CASSFGDRGRVAFF.

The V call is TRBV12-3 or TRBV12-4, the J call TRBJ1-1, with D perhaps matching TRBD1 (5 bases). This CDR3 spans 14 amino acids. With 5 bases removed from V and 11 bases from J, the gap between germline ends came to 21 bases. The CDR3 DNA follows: TGTGCCAGCAGTCCCCGGGGGACGGGGTCATGGGCTTTCTTT. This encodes CASSPRGTGSWAFF.